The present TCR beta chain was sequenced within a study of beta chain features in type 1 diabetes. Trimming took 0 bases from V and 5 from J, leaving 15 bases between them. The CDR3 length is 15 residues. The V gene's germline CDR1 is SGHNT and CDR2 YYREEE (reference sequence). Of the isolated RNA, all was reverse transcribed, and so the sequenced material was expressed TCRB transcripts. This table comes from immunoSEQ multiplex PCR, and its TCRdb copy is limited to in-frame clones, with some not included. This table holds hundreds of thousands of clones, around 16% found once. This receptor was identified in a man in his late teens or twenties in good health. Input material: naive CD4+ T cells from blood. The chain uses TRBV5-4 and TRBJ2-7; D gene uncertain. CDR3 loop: CASSLGPHPMDEQYF. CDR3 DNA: TGTGCCAGCAGCTTGGGGCCACACCCGATGGACGAGCAGTACTTC.